The sequence of this TCR beta chain was determined in a study of shared clonotypes between healthy human individuals. This clone was observed a single time. Clones were read by immunoSEQ multiplex PCR, and TCRdb kept only the in-frame ones, dropping some. The sample has approximately 100,000 clones; about 71% are singletons. This CDR3 is 13 amino acids long. The V gene's germline CDR1 is SGHRS and CDR2 YFSETQ. Trimming took off 2 bases at V and 3 bases at J, with 9 bases between the two ends. This TCR came from a young woman in good health. The chain couples TRBV5-1 to TRBJ2-7, with D tentatively TRBD1 (6 bases). The sequenced sample consisted of memory CD8+ T cells sorted from blood. The subset here: CD45RO+ cells pooled with CCR7-negative TemRA cells. CDR3 coding DNA: TGCGCCAGCAGCTTAGTGACAGGCTACGAGCAGTACTTC. It is translated as CASSLVTGYEQYF.